These 6 T cell receptor beta chains were all obtained from the same sample, sequenced in a study of cytomegalovirus exposure and HLA in healthy donors. The assay was immunoSEQ multiplex PCR, and TCRdb's table has in-frame clones only and misses some. The sample contains about 98,000 clones, more than 75% of which appear only once. Source material: PBMCs. Source of these receptors: a man younger than 35 in good health and CMV-seropositive.

The J gene is TRBJ2-1, the V gene TRBV11-3, with 12 bases matching TRBD1. J gave up 10 bases and V 5 bases, and 9 bases lay outside the gene matches. CDR1 and CDR2 (germline): SGHNT, YENEEA. This CDR3 comprises 15 residues. The CDR3 spells CASSQLGQGASEQFF. DNA of the CDR3: TGTGCCAGCAGCCAGCTGGGACAGGGGGCAAGCGAGCAGTTCTTC.

The chain recombines TRBV6-1 with TRBJ2-7; D is uncertain. This CDR3 has 14 amino acids. Germline CDR1 is MNHNS and CDR2 is SASEGT. V shed 3 bases and J shed 1 base, with 10 bases lying between them. CDR3: CASSERPESYEQYF. CDR3 DNA sequence: TGTGCCAGCAGTGAGCGGCCTGAATCCTACGAGCAGTACTTC.

V gene TRBV6-5 combines with J gene TRBJ2-5; 8 bases fit TRBD1. CDR1 is MNHEY and CDR2 is SVGAGI in the germline V gene. CDR3 length equals 13 residues. V dropped 1 base and J dropped 5; count of bases not matched to a gene: 0. The CDR3 DNA follows: TGTGCCAGCAGTTACTACAGGGGGGAGACCCAGTACTTC. Protein product: CASSYYRGETQYF.

V usage is TRBV11-3 and J usage is TRBJ2-7, with TRBD2 identical over 9 bases. The ends lost 9 bases at V and 2 bases at J; junction bases unmatched: 5. Germline CDR1 reads SGHNT; CDR2 reads YENEEA. The CDR3 runs 13 residues. The CDR3 coding sequence is TGTGCCAGTAGCGGGAGCGTAACCTACGAGCAGTACTTC. Its translation is CASSGSVTYEQYF. The full variable domain, in which reference TRBV11-3 and TRBJ2-7 provide the parts outside the CDR3, is EAGVVQSPRYKIIEKKQPVAFWCNPISGHNTLYWYLQNLGQGPELLIRYENEEAVDDSQLPKDRFSAERLKGVDSTLKIQPAELGDSAVYLCASSGSVTYEQYFGPGTRLTVT.

The chain recombines TRBV20-1 with TRBJ1-5; D is unresolved. Trimming removed 0 bases from V and 11 bases from J, with 8 bases in between. The germline CDR1 and CDR2 sequences are DFQATT and SNEGSKA (reference sequence). The CDR3 is 11 amino acids. The CDR3 DNA reads as TGCAGTGCTAGAGACGGTCGGTCCCAGCATTTT. This encodes CSARDGRSQHF.

This clone was found once. The V call is TRBV9, the J call TRBJ2-2; D call uncertain. In germline, CDR1 is SGDLS, CDR2 YYNGEE. This CDR3 has 15 amino acids. Trimming cost V 0 bases and J 1 base, with 7 bases left between them. In DNA, the CDR3 is TGTGCCAGCAGCGTAGGGCCCGAGAACACCGGGGAGCTGTTTTTT. It yields the protein CASSVGPENTGELFF.